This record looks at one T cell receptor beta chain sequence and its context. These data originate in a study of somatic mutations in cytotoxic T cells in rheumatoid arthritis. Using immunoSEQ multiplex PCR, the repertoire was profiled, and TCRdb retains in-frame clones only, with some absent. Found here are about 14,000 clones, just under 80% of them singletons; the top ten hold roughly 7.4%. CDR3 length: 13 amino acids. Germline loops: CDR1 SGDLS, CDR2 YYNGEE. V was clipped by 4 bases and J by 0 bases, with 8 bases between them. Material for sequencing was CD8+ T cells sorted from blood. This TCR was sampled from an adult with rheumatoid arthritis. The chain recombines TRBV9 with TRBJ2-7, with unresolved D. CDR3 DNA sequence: TGTGCCAGCAGCTCCGGGCCCTCCTACGAGCAGTACTTC. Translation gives CASSSGPSYEQYF.